What follows are 18 T cell receptor beta chains derived from one specimen sequenced in a study of cytomegalovirus exposure and HLA in healthy donors. PCR primers comprised 60 Vbeta and 13 Jbeta primers. TCRdb's copy holds only in-frame clones and misses some; the assay was immunoSEQ multiplex PCR. The sample includes 100,000 to 150,000 clones. The specimen was PBMCs. The receptors shown here come from a man in his late teens or twenties in good health and CMV-seronegative.

This chain links TRBV10-1 with TRBJ2-7; 10 bases fit TRBD1. The V gene's germline CDR1 is WNHNN and CDR2 SYGVQD (reference sequence). The CDR3 sequence is 17 residues long. Trimming cost V 6 bases and J 1 base; bases outside gene matches: 12. CDR3 in DNA: TGCGCCAGCAGCGATGCCGGGACAGGGGCCAGGTCCTACGAGCAGTACTTC. Amino acid sequence: CASSDAGTGARSYEQYF.

The chain combines TRBV29-1 with TRBJ2-1, with TRBD1 identical over 9 bases. Germline loops: CDR1 SQVTM, CDR2 ANQGSEA. CDR3 size: 14 residues. Trimming at V came to 6 bases and at J to 8 bases, leaving 11 bases not matched to a gene. For the CDR3, the DNA is TGCAGCGTCAGTCCCGGGACAGGGATCGATGAGCAGTTCTTC. Translated: CSVSPGTGIDEQFF.

The genes are TRBV29-1 and TRBJ2-5, with 7 bases that match TRBD2. V was pared by 1 base and J by 2 bases, with 19 bases of the junction left unmatched. The CDR3 spans 19 residues. CDR1 is SQVTM and CDR2 is ANQGSEA in the germline V gene. CDR3 loop: CSVEVLASRVLGGQETQYF. The CDR3 bases are TGCAGCGTTGAAGTCCTCGCGTCCCGGGTCCTCGGGGGGCAAGAGACCCAGTACTTC.

On this clone itself: Given the absence of the conserved phenylalanine or tryptophan at the CDR3 end, a read error is likely. The DNA is omitted, as the CDR3 cannot be located on it reliably, and the CDR3 follows TCRdb's listing. The gene calls are TRBV6-4 and TRBJ2-3; the table names TRBD1, a call not compared with the DNA. The germline CDR1 and CDR2 sequences are MRHNA and SNTAGT. The length of the CDR3 is 12 amino acids, counting both ends. The CDR3 spells CASSDADRGSPL.

The J gene is TRBJ1-1, the V gene TRBV14, with 7 positions matching TRBD1. The V segment lost 0 bases and the J segment 5 bases; nucleotides outside the gene matches: 9. The CDR3 length is 16 residues. The V gene's germline CDR1 is SGHDN and CDR2 FVKESK. The CDR3 loop reads CASSQEGDSPSTEAFF. The CDR3 DNA is TGTGCCAGCAGCCAAGAAGGGGACAGTCCTTCGACTGAAGCTTTCTTT. Full variable domain (missing parts from reference TRBV14 and TRBJ1-1): EAGVTQFPSHSVIEKGQTVTLRCDPISGHDNLYWYRRVMGKEIKFLLHFVKESKQDESGMPNNRFLAERTGGTYSTLKVQPAELEDSGVYFCASSQEGDSPSTEAFFGQGTRLTVV.

This chain connects TRBV5-1 to TRBJ1-4, with a tentative D call TRBD1 (6 bases). The germline V gene has CDR1 SGHRS and CDR2 YFSETQ. The CDR3 loop spans 15 amino acids. The V gene lost 3 bases and the J gene lost 5 bases, with 14 bases spanning the gap. CDR3 protein: CASSSQGIWNEKLFF. CDR3 coding DNA: TGCGCCAGCAGCTCACAGGGAATATGGAATGAAAAACTGTTTTTT.

The rearrangement links TRBV5-1 to TRBJ2-1, with TRBD2 matching 7 bases. The J segment lost 8 bases and the V segment lost 0 bases, leaving 8 bases of the junction unmatched. This CDR3 is built from 15 residues. In germline, CDR1 is SGHRS, CDR2 YFSETQ. The CDR3 reads CASSLEAGVGDEQFF. In DNA form, the CDR3 reads TGCGCCAGCAGCTTGGAGGCGGGAGTGGGAGATGAGCAGTTCTTC.

V gene TRBV19 combines with J gene TRBJ2-1; 8 bases are shared with TRBD2. Germline-derived CDR1 and CDR2 are LNHDA and SQIVND (reference sequence). The CDR3 has 16 residues. Losses at the gene ends were 4 bases for V and 3 bases for J; bases not matched to a gene: 8. CDR3 region: CASSSGGTTFYNEQFF. The CDR3 DNA follows: TGTGCCAGTAGTAGCGGGGGGACTACGTTCTACAATGAGCAGTTCTTC.

V is TRBV2 and J is TRBJ2-7, with 8 bases matching TRBD1. The V and J ends lost 7 bases and 4 bases, in that order; junction bases with no gene match: 9. The CDR3 covers 14 residues. Germline-derived CDR1 and CDR2 are SNHLY and FYNNEI. DNA of the CDR3: TGTGCCAGCACCGAAAGGACAGGGAGGTACGAGCAGTACTTC. Its translation is CASTERTGRYEQYF.

The chain couples TRBV18 to TRBJ1-1, with D tentatively TRBD1 (6 bases). V was shortened by 1 base and J by 5 bases, with 23 bases between the two germline ends. CDR1 is KGHSH and CDR2 is LQKENI in the germline V gene. The CDR3 totals 18 residues. CDR3 loop: CASSPLQQGSPLGTEAFF. CDR3 in DNA: TGTGCCAGCTCACCACTGCAACAGGGAAGCCCCTTGGGGACTGAAGCTTTCTTT.

The genes are TRBV19 and TRBJ1-2, with TRBD1 identical over 10 bases. The V gene's germline CDR1 is LNHDA and CDR2 SQIVND (reference sequence). The V gene end was trimmed by 8 bases and the J gene end by 3 bases; junction bases not matched to a gene: 3. The CDR3 length is 13 residues. The CDR3 bases are TGTGCCAGTGGGGACAGGGGAGACTATGGCTACACCTTC. Translated, it gives CASGDRGDYGYTF.

The V gene is TRBV19, the J gene TRBJ1-2; D is perhaps TRBD1 (6 bases). Germline V gene data show CDR1 as LNHDA and CDR2 as SQIVND (reference sequence). Deletions cut 5 bases from V and 8 bases from J, with 24 bases between. The CDR3 has 16 amino acids. The CDR3 DNA reads as TGTGCCAGTAGTGGCGGGGGCCGCGTCCCGAGTGGGGGCTACACCTTC. Protein: CASSGGGRVPSGGYTF.

The chain is built from TRBV29-1 and TRBJ1-5; TRBD1 matches 7 bases. The germline V gene encodes CDR1 SQVTM and CDR2 ANQGSEA. This CDR3 contains 13 residues. V lost 4 bases to trimming and J lost 5 bases; unmatched junction nucleotides: 5. The CDR3 spells CSVAKGADQPQHF. The CDR3 DNA reads as TGCAGCGTTGCAAAGGGGGCCGATCAGCCCCAGCATTTT.

This chain connects TRBV6-6 to TRBJ2-1; 7 positions agree with TRBD1. CDR1 and CDR2 from the germline V gene are MNHNY and SVGAGI (reference sequence). V shed 6 bases and J 3 bases; nucleotides not matched to a gene: 11. This CDR3 contains 16 residues. The chain's CDR3 is CASRAPGQADYNEQFF. In DNA, the CDR3 is TGTGCCAGCAGAGCCCCTGGACAGGCAGACTACAATGAGCAGTTCTTC.

This chain uses TRBV4-1 with TRBJ1-1, with a weak D call TRBD1 (6 bases). The V gene's germline CDR1 is MGHRA and CDR2 YSYEKL. V was cut by 2 bases and J by 5 bases, with 18 bases left in between. There are 16 residues in the CDR3. The DNA of the CDR3 is TGCGCCAGCAGCCAAAACACAGGGTCGCGTAGAACTGAAGCTTTCTTT. Protein: CASSQNTGSRRTEAFF.

This chain links TRBV28 with TRBJ1-5, with D possibly TRBD1 on 5 matching bases. CDR1 and CDR2 from the germline V gene are MDHEN and SYDVKM. Trimming removed 3 bases from V and 0 bases from J, with 12 bases in between. This CDR3 contains 16 residues. The CDR3 sequence: CASSFFRDYSNQPQHF. In DNA form, the CDR3 reads TGTGCCAGCAGTTTTTTCAGGGACTATAGCAATCAGCCCCAGCATTTT.

The chain recombines TRBV5-1 with TRBJ2-7, with 7 bases matching TRBD1. V gave up 2 bases and J gave up 6 bases; unmatched junction bases: 5. This CDR3 comprises 13 residues. Germline CDR1 reads SGHRS; CDR2 reads YFSETQ. The chain's CDR3 is CASSLEGAGEQYF. DNA for the CDR3: TGCGCCAGCAGCTTAGAGGGGGCGGGCGAGCAGTACTTC.

V and J are TRBV15 and TRBJ2-1; 9 bases fit TRBD2. With V trimmed by 4 bases and J by 10 bases, 8 bases remained unmatched. CDR3 length equals 14 residues. CDR1 and CDR2 (germline): LNHNV, YYDKDF (reference sequence). The CDR3 DNA follows: TGTGCCACCAGCAAGGAGCGGGGGGCGCCGGAGCAGTTCTTC. As protein: CATSKERGAPEQFF. Filled out from reference TRBV15 and TRBJ2-1, the complete variable domain reads DAMVIQNPRYQVTQFGKPVTLSCSQTLNHNVMYWYQQKSSQAPKLLFHYYDKDFNNEADTPDNFQSRRPNTSFCFLDIRSPGLGDTAMYLCATSKERGAPEQFFGPGTRLTVL.